This passage covers 23 T cell receptor beta chains from one sample sequenced in a study of regulatory and conventional T cells in RAG deficiency (dated by TCRdb to between 2016 and 2019). The library was prepared using the immunoSEQ multiplex PCR assay. Imported from immuneACCESS, the table was reduced by TCRdb to in-frame sequences with V and J called. These copies leave out some clones; in studies compared against another copy, an unresolved V gene accounts for under half, and the cause of the remainder is not known. The sample table contains more than 5,000 clones; only one count was recorded for 85% to 95% of them. In total, the top ten clones hold about 45% of the sample. Source material: CD8+ T cells sorted from blood. These receptors originate from a human donor with RAG deficiency presenting as severe combined immunodeficiency.

The CDR3 protein is CASSQAGGQETQYF. The CDR3 DNA reads as TGTGCCAGCAGCCAAGCGGGAGGGCAAGAGACCCAGTACTTC. V usage is TRBV4-2 and J usage is TRBJ2-5, with 8 bases matching TRBD2. Germline V gene sequence: CDR1 LGHNA, CDR2 YNFKEQ. Trimming at V came to 1 base and at J to 2 bases, leaving 0 bases not matched to a gene. The CDR3 runs 14 residues.

This rearrangement joins TRBV11-2 to TRBJ2-1; D not resolved. The germline V gene has CDR1 SGHAT and CDR2 FQNNGV. The CDR3 runs to 11 residues. Trimming cost V 2 bases and J 5 bases, with 1 base left between them. The CDR3 DNA reads as TGTGCCAGCAGCTTACACAATGAGCAGTTCTTC. Amino acids: CASSLHNEQFF. Supplemented by reference TRBV11-2 and TRBJ2-1, the full variable domain reads EAGVAQSPRYKIIEKRQSVAFWCNPISGHATLYWYQQILGQGPKLLIQFQNNGVVDDSQLPKDRFSAERLKGVDSTLKIQPAKLEDSAVYLCASSLHNEQFFGPGTRLTVL.

The genes are TRBV10-3 and TRBJ2-4; no clear D gene. This CDR3 contains 14 residues. The germline V and J ends were trimmed by 2 bases and 1 base, with 6 bases remaining between them. Looked up from germline, CDR1 is ENHRY and CDR2 is SYGVKD. In nucleotides, the CDR3 is TGTGCCATCAGTGAGATGTGGGCCAAAAACATTCAGTACTTC. Amino acid sequence: CAISEMWAKNIQYF.

CDR3 bases: TGTGCCAGCAGCGTAGGGGGCCAAGAGACCCAGTACTTC. Translating gives CASSVGGQETQYF. This chain connects TRBV9 to TRBJ2-5; D gene ambiguous. The CDR3 is made up of 13 amino acids. Germline CDR1 SGDLS, CDR2 YYNGEE. The ends were cut back, 0 bases at V and 1 base at J, with 4 bases in the middle.

The chain couples TRBV9 to TRBJ2-3; D unresolved. This CDR3 region has 13 residues. The germline V gene has CDR1 SGDLS and CDR2 YYNGEE. V shed 4 bases and J shed 0 bases, with 6 bases lying between them. This CDR3 reads CASSFQSTDTQYF. The CDR3 DNA is TGTGCCAGCAGCTTTCAAAGCACAGATACGCAGTATTTT.

The chain uses TRBV6-5 and TRBJ2-1, with D possibly matching TRBD1 (6 bases). CDR3 length equals 16 residues. Trimming pared 0 bases from V and 0 bases from J, leaving 9 bases between. Germline V CDR1 and CDR2: MNHEY, SVGAGI. CDR3 in DNA: TGTGCCAGCAGTTACTCCTTGGGGGCCTCCTACAATGAGCAGTTCTTC. This translates into CASSYSLGASYNEQFF.

On this clone itself: Germline is not matched at one junction end, which may reflect a read error. The chain links TRBV5-1 to TRBJ2-6; D uncertain. The length of the CDR3 is 16 residues. Germline V gene sequence: CDR1 SGHRS, CDR2 YFSETQ. This chain's CDR3 is CASSPWVLSGANVLTF. CDR3 coding DNA: TGCGCCAGCAGCCCGTGGGTGCTCTCTGGTGCCAACGTCCTGACTTTC.

The CDR3 DNA reads TGTGCCAGCAGTTTATACACCCCATCAGATACGCAGTATTTT. This translates into CASSLYTPSDTQYF. The chain joins TRBV27 to TRBJ2-3; D is uncertain. Per the germline V gene, CDR1 is MNHEY and CDR2 is SMNVEV (reference sequence). CDR3 length: 14 amino acids. Trimming pared 1 base from V and 4 bases from J, leaving 9 bases between.

The rearrangement joins TRBV6-6 to TRBJ1-4; 7 bases fit TRBD1. Per germline, CDR1 MNHNY and CDR2 SVGAGI (reference sequence). The CDR3 extends over 12 amino acids. J was trimmed by 8 bases and V by 4 bases; bases with no gene match: 1. For the CDR3, the DNA is TGTGCCAGCAGTTGGGACAGCGAAAAACTGTTTTTT. This gives the protein CASSWDSEKLFF.

The rearrangement uses TRBV9 and TRBJ2-7; D not resolved. The germline gives CDR1 SGDLS, CDR2 YYNGEE. The V and J ends lost 0 bases and 3 bases respectively, with 4 bases between them. CDR3 length: 12 residues. CDR3 nucleotides: TGTGCCAGCAGCGTAGACAACTACGAGCAGTACTTC. This gives the protein CASSVDNYEQYF.

The genes are TRBV27 and TRBJ2-3; no clear D gene. Trimming cost V 0 bases and J 2 bases, with 6 bases left between them. Germline lookup yields CDR1 MNHEY and CDR2 SMNVEV (reference sequence). The CDR3 has 14 amino acids. The CDR3: CASSLSYPTDTQYF. CDR3 DNA: TGTGCCAGCAGTTTATCGTACCCCACAGATACGCAGTATTTT.

The J gene is TRBJ2-1, the V gene TRBV27, with a tentative D call TRBD2 (6 bases). V was pared by 2 bases and J by 2 bases, with 13 bases between. There are 16 residues in the CDR3. CDR1 MNHEY and CDR2 SMNVEV come from the germline V gene (reference sequence). DNA for the CDR3: TGTGCCAGCAGTTTAATCCCCCCGGGGGCCTACAATGAGCAGTTCTTC. It specifies CASSLIPPGAYNEQFF.

This clone was found a few times. V usage is TRBV4-1 and J usage is TRBJ2-7, with 7 bases lining up with TRBD1. The CDR3 is 15 amino acids. With 1 base clipped from V and 3 bases from J, the junction kept 6 bases outside the gene matches. CDR1 is MGHRA and CDR2 is YSYEKL in the germline V gene. CDR3 sequence (DNA): TGCGCCAGCAGCCAAGTTGGACAGGACAACTACGAGCAGTACTTC. Its translation: CASSQVGQDNYEQYF.

The rearrangement joins TRBV10-3 to TRBJ2-3; no reliable D call. This CDR3 has 15 amino acids. Germline CDR1 is ENHRY and CDR2 is SYGVKD. V lost 10 bases and J 0 bases, leaving 17 bases between the germline ends. As DNA, the CDR3 is TGTGCCACCCGAGGTGGTCTTACTAGCACAGATACGCAGTATTTT. Amino acid sequence: CATRGGLTSTDTQYF.

This sequence joins TRBV9 and TRBJ2-3; D is perhaps TRBD2 (6 bases). The CDR3 runs to 15 residues. Deletions cut 4 bases from V and 4 bases from J, with 16 bases between. The V gene's germline CDR1 is SGDLS and CDR2 YYNGEE. The CDR3 region has the DNA TGTGCCAGCAGCACCCGGGACTCAGAACCAGATACGCAGTATTTT. Its translation is CASSTRDSEPDTQYF. Combining the CDR3 with reference TRBV9 and TRBJ2-3 gives the whole variable domain DSGVTQTPKHLITATGQRVTLRCSPRSGDLSVYWYQQSLDQGLQFLIQYYNGEERAKGNILERFSAQQFPDLHSELNLSSLELGDSALYFCASSTRDSEPDTQYFGPGTRLTVL.

The chain recombines TRBV19 with TRBJ2-3; D remains ambiguous. There are 14 residues in the CDR3. CDR1 and CDR2 (germline): LNHDA, SQIVND (reference sequence). V lost 7 bases, J lost 0 bases, and 11 bases lay in between. The CDR3 spells CASTGPASTDTQYF. The CDR3 DNA reads TGTGCCAGTACAGGCCCTGCTAGCACAGATACGCAGTATTTT.

V usage is TRBV20-1 and J usage is TRBJ1-2; D remains unclear. The CDR3 consists of 10 residues. Germline loops: CDR1 DFQATT, CDR2 SNEGSKA (reference sequence). Trimming took 6 bases from V and 3 from J, leaving 5 bases between them. The CDR3 region is CSARYYGYTF. The CDR3 DNA sequence: TGCAGTGCCCGATACTATGGCTACACCTTC.

This rearrangement joins TRBV4-2 to TRBJ2-4; the match to TRBD1 covers 9 bases. This CDR3 has 15 residues. With V trimmed by 3 bases and J by 4 bases, 4 bases remained unmatched. The germline V gene encodes CDR1 LGHNA and CDR2 YNFKEQ. CDR3 sequence: CASSQGTGLKNIQYF. The CDR3 nucleotides are TGTGCCAGCAGCCAGGGGACAGGGTTAAAAAACATTCAGTACTTC.

The chain couples TRBV7-3 to TRBJ2-1; 11 bases agree with TRBD2. This CDR3 is built from 15 residues. V shed 1 base, J shed 7 bases, and the junction held 3 bases outside the gene matches. Germline CDR1 reads SGHTA; CDR2 reads FQGTGA. CDR3 sequence: CASSLIAGGQNEQFF. The CDR3 region has the DNA TGTGCCAGCAGCTTAATAGCGGGAGGGCAAAATGAGCAGTTCTTC.

This rearrangement joins TRBV6-6 to TRBJ1-1, with 7 bases fitting TRBD1. Germline assignment: CDR1 MNHNY and CDR2 SVGAGI (reference sequence). This CDR3 spans 16 amino acids. Trimming took 2 bases from V and 6 from J; bases not matched to a gene: 12. The CDR3 loop reads CASSYDHLTGTAEAFF. CDR3 DNA sequence: TGTGCCAGCAGTTACGATCATTTGACAGGGACCGCTGAAGCTTTCTTT.

This clone was seen only once. V is TRBV13 and J is TRBJ2-7, with 10 positions matching TRBD1. V shed 3 bases and J 3 bases; nucleotides not matched to a gene: 5. The germline V gene has CDR1 PRHDT and CDR2 FYEKMQ (reference sequence). The CDR3 has 15 amino acids. The CDR3 reads CASSFGGTGVYEQYF. Written as DNA, the CDR3 is TGTGCCAGCAGCTTCGGCGGGACAGGGGTCTACGAGCAGTACTTC.

CDR3 amino acids: CASSQGGPAGWETQYF. Here the CDR3 DNA reads TGCGCCAGCAGCCAAGGGGGACCCGCGGGCTGGGAGACCCAGTACTTC. The chain carries TRBV4-1 and TRBJ2-5; D may be TRBD1 or TRBD2 (5 bases each). This CDR3 comprises 16 residues. Trimming took 1 base from V and 5 from J, leaving 17 bases between them. Germline V gene sequence: CDR1 MGHRA, CDR2 YSYEKL.

The gene calls are TRBV19 and TRBJ2-1, with D unresolved. This CDR3 has 12 residues. Germline CDR1 and CDR2: LNHDA and SQIVND (reference sequence). Trimming took off 5 bases at V and 2 bases at J, with 4 bases between the two ends. CDR3 bases: TGTGCCAGTAGTTTGGCCTACAATGAGCAGTTCTTC. This gives the protein CASSLAYNEQFF.